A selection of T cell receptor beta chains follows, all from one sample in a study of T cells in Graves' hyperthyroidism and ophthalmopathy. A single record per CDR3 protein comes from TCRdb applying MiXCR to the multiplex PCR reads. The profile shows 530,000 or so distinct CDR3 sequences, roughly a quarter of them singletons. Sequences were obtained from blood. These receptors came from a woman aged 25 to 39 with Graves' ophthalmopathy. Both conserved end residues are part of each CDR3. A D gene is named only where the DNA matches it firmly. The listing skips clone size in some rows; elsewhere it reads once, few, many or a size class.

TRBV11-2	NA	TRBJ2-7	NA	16	CASSPPHGGGSYEQYF	TGTGCCAGCAGCCCGCCCCACGGGGGAGGCTCCTACGAGCAGTACTTC
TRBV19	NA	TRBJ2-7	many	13	CASSMGPYYEQYF	TGTGCCAGTAGTATGGGACCTTACTACGAGCAGTACTTC
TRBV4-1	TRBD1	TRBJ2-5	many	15	CASSQYQGALETQYF	TGCGCCAGCAGCCAGTACCAGGGGGCCTTGGAGACCCAGTACTTC
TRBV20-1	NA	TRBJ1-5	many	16	CSARDRTEHSNQPQHF	TGCAGTGCTAGAGATCGGACGGAGCATAGCAATCAGCCCCAGCATTTT
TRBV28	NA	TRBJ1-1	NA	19	CASSLLPPLFRLENTEAFF	TGTGCCAGCAGTTTATTGCCCCCCTTATTCCGACTGGAGAACACTGAAGCTTTCTTT
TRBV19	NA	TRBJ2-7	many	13	CASTGTSSYEQYF	TGTGCCAGCACCGGGACTTCCTCCTACGAGCAGTACTTC
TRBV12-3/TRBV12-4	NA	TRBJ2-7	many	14	CASSLRDGAYEQYF	TGTGCCAGCAGCCTACGGGACGGGGCCTACGAGCAGTACTTC
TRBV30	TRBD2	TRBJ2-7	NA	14	CAWTSGGNSYEQYF	TGTGCCTGGACTAGCGGGGGGAACTCCTACGAGCAGTACTTC
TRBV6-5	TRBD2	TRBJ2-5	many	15	CASSSLAGGPETQYF	TGTGCCAGCAGTTCACTAGCGGGGGGGCCGGAGACCCAGTACTTC
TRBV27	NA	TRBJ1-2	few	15	CASSWTSWPGYGYTF	TGTGCCAGCAGTTGGACCAGCTGGCCGGGGTATGGCTACACCTTC
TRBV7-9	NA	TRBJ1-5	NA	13	CASSWQDRQPQHF	TGTGCCAGCAGCTGGCAGGATAGGCAGCCCCAGCATTTT